This T cell receptor beta chain appears in the sequencing data of a study of response to subunit inactivated influenza vaccine. This clonotype was detected a few times. Its antigen is unknown. TCRdb re-called the RT-PCR reads through MiXCR, storing one row per CDR3 protein. The sample includes 500,000 to 600,000 distinct CDR3 sequences, approximately 13% seen only once; the top ten take about an eighth. Study results and limitations: Few additional T cells are recruited per seasonal influenza vaccination, authors suggested.

The specimen comprised PBMCs from blood, sampled roughly 47 days after vaccination. The origin of this receptor is a man aged 45-65 years who received an inactivated influenza vaccine.

The CDR3 reads CATSLRGHDPSYNEQFF. The CDR3 DNA follows: TGTGCCACCTCTCTGCGGGGGCATGATCCCTCCTACAATGAGCAGTTCTTC. V is TRBV28 and J is TRBJ2-1, with D maybe TRBD2 (7 bases). CDR3 length equals 17 residues. Germline CDR1 MDHEN, CDR2 SYDVKM. The V end lost 10 bases, the J end lost 0 bases, and 22 bases lay between the germline ends.